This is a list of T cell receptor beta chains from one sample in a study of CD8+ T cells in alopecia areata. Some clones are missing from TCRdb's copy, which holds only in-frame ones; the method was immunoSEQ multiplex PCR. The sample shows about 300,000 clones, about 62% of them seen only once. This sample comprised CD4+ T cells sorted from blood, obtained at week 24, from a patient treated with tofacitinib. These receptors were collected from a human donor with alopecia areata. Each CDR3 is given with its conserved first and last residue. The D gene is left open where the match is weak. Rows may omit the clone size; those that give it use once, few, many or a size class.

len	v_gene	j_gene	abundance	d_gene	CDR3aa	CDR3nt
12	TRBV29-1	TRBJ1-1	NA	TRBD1	CSVGQGAGEAFF	TGCAGCGTGGGACAGGGGGCAGGTGAAGCTTTCTTT
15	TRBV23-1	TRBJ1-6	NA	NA	CASSQCWGPGTPLHF	TGCGCCAGCAGTCAATGTTGGGGCCCGGGGACACCCCTCCACTTT
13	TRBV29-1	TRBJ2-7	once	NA	CSVFSQEPYEQYF	TGCAGCGTTTTTTCACAGGAGCCCTACGAGCAGTACTTC
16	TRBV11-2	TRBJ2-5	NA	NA	CASSLLSSVRGETQYF	TGTGCCAGCAGCCTCCTCTCCAGTGTACGGGGCGAGACCCAGTACTTC
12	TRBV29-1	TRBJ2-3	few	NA	CSVEVSTDTQYF	TGCAGCGTTGAGGTCAGCACAGATACGCAGTATTTT
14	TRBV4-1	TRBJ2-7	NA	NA	CASSRPSGRYEQYF	TGCGCCAGCAGCCGACCATCAGGCCGTTACGAGCAGTACTTC
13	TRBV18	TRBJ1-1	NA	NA	CASSPTRETEAFF	TGTGCCAGCTCACCAACACGGGAGACTGAAGCTTTCTTT
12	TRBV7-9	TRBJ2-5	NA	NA	CASSSAQETQYF	TGTGCCAGCAGCTCTGCGCAAGAGACCCAGTACTTC
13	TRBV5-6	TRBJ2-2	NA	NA	CASSLVGTGELFF	TGTGCCAGCAGCTTGGTAGGAACCGGGGAGCTGTTTTTT
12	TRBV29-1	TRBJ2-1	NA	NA	CSGRGSYNEQFF	TGCAGCGGAAGGGGCTCCTACAATGAGCAGTTCTTC
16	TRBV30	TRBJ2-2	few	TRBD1	CAWRPTGQGAPGELFF	TGTGCCTGGAGACCAACGGGACAGGGGGCCCCCGGGGAGCTGTTTTTT
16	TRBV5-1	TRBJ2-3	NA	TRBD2	CASSSPTSGGRDTQYF	TGCGCCAGCAGCTCCCCGACTAGCGGGGGCCGGGATACGCAGTATTTT
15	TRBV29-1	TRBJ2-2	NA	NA	CSVGGQITSTGELFF	TGCAGCGTTGGCGGTCAGATTACCAGCACCGGGGAGCTGTTTTTT
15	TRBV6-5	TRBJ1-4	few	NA	CASSYSGTATEKLFF	TGTGCCAGCAGTTATTCCGGGACGGCGACTGAAAAACTGTTTTTT
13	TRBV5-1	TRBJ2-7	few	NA	CASSRWQSYEQYF	TGCGCCAGCAGCCGGTGGCAGTCCTACGAGCAGTACTTC
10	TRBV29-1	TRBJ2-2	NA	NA	CSIRTGELFF	TGCAGCATAAGAACCGGGGAGCTGTTTTTT
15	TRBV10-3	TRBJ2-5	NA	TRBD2	CAISASGGARETQYF	TGTGCCATCAGTGCGAGCGGGGGGGCAAGGGAGACCCAGTACTTC
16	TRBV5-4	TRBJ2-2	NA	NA	CASSFALIGSTGELFF	TGTGCCAGCAGCTTCGCTCTGATCGGGTCAACCGGGGAGCTGTTTTTT
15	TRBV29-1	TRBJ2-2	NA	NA	CSVARAPSNTGELFF	TGCAGCGTCGCCCGGGCCCCCTCGAACACCGGGGAGCTGTTTTTT
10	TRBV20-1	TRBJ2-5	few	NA	CSPGGETQYF	TGCAGTCCAGGGGGGGAGACCCAGTACTTC
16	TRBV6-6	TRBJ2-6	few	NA	CASSYSLRSGANVLTF	TGTGCCAGCAGTTACTCGCTGCGCTCTGGGGCCAACGTCCTGACTTTC
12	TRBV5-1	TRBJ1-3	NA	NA	CASSYSGNTIYF	TGCGCCAGCAGCTACTCTGGAAACACCATATATTTT
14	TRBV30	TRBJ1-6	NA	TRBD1	CAWRAGGRYSPLHF	TGTGCCTGGAGGGCAGGGGGTAGGTACTCACCCCTCCACTTT
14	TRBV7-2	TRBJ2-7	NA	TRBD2	CASSVGTTPVEQYF	TGTGCCAGCAGCGTTGGGACTACCCCTGTCGAGCAGTACTTC
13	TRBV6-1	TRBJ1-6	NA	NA	CASSETASSPLHF	TGTGCCAGCAGTGAAACTGCGAGTTCACCCCTCCACTTT
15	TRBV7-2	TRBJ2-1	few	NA	CASSRLDPPENEQFF	TGTGCCAGCAGCCGACTAGACCCCCCAGAGAATGAGCAGTTCTTC
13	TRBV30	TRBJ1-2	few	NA	CAWSVQGHYGYTF	TGTGCCTGGAGTGTACAAGGGCACTATGGCTACACCTTC